This TCR beta chain comes out of a study of Ad26.COV2.S vaccination and SARS-CoV-2 variants. The V end was cut by 4 bases, the J end by 1 base, with 7 bases between. CDR3 size: 13 residues. Germline V gene lookup returns CDR1 KGHSH and CDR2 LQKENI. A remark on this clone: Its antigen remains unidentified.

The protocol was immunoSEQ multiplex PCR, while the TCRdb copy is restricted to in-frame clones and leaves out a portion. The sample records more than 150,000 clones, around 90% being singletons. Findings of the study overall: Vaccine recipients posted higher spike-specific TCR breadth than their placebo counterparts. Post-vaccination spike-specific CD8+ and CD4+ T cell responses reportedly had substantial breadth. Comparability of non-spike TCR breadth was observed across vaccine and placebo recipients. Analyses of TCR breadth and depth may have underestimated total T cell responses.

This sequence joins TRBV18 and TRBJ1-1; D is ambiguous. The sequence was collected from a human donor who had recovered from COVID-19. The sequences come from peripheral blood, collected after recovery from COVID-19. The CDR3 sequence is CASSLAGNTEAFF. In DNA form, the CDR3 reads TGTGCCAGCTCACTCGCCGGGAACACTGAAGCTTTCTTT.